This T cell receptor beta chain emerged from a study of control samples from healthy donors and cancer patients. Only in-frame clones appear in the TCRdb table, and some are missing; sequencing was by immunoSEQ multiplex PCR. Seen here are 150,000 to 200,000 clones, about nine tenths observed once, and the top ten hold approximately 1.6%. Per germline, CDR1 GTSNPN and CDR2 SVGIG (reference sequence). The CDR3 is 13 residues long. V dropped 0 bases and J dropped 6 bases, with 9 bases sitting between them. Sequenced input: blood. This chain links TRBV30 with TRBJ1-5; perhaps TRBD1 as D (5 bases). The TCR was taken from a woman between 25 and 40 years old in good health. The CDR3 DNA reads TGTGCCTGGAGTGTAACGGGGCTTCAGCCCCAGCATTTT. This translates into CAWSVTGLQPQHF.